The next 25 T cell receptor beta chains were all read from a single sample in a study of immune evolution from preneoplasia to lung adenocarcinoma listed by TCRdb under 2021. Libraries came from the immunoSEQ multiplex PCR assay. This is the immuneACCESS table as TCRdb keeps it, with only in-frame sequences that have V and J called. A part of the clones is gone; compared with another copy, unresolved V genes explain less than half, and the rest is unexplained. The sample records 9,500 to 10,000 clones, 80% of which are singletons. The biggest ten clones account for 4.5% to 5% of the sample. Input material: FFPE minimally invasive lung adenocarcinoma tissue. Interpreted using the paper, the cell subset or site label stands for: micro-invasive lung adenocarcinoma (MIA). The receptors stem from a person aged 70 to 85 with lung adenocarcinoma. Some clones in this sample may be carry-over from other donors' samples.

The chain is built from TRBV6-6 and TRBJ1-3, with 7 bases that match TRBD1. CDR1 is MNHNY, CDR2 SVGAGI, per germline (reference sequence). The CDR3 is made up of 14 amino acids. Germline trimming cut 5 bases from V and 3 bases from J; bases unmatched to any gene: 4. The CDR3 here is CASSNGQDGNTIYF. The CDR3 DNA sequence: TGTGCCAGCAGTAACGGACAGGATGGAAACACCATATATTTT.

This clone has more than one count but fewer than ten. This sequence joins TRBV27 and TRBJ2-7; 8 nucleotides match TRBD1. Trimming removed 5 bases from V and 2 bases from J; junction bases left unmatched: 8. The V gene's germline CDR1 is MNHEY and CDR2 SMNVEV (reference sequence). The CDR3 sequence is 15 residues long. The CDR3 here is CASSHGTGNPYEQYF. CDR3 coding DNA: TGTGCCAGCAGTCACGGGACAGGCAATCCCTACGAGCAGTACTTC.

V gene TRBV6-1 combines with J gene TRBJ2-1, with a weak D call TRBD2 (5 bases). The CDR3 spans 14 residues. CDR1 MNHNS and CDR2 SASEGT come from the germline V gene. The ends were cut back, 11 bases at V and 6 bases at J, with 20 bases in the middle. CDR3 amino acids: CAGSTNPFGNEQFF. CDR3 in DNA: TGTGCCGGTTCGACTAACCCATTTGGCAATGAGCAGTTCTTC.

The chain combines TRBV7-6 with TRBJ2-7; 9 bases agree with TRBD1. The ends lost 4 bases at V and 5 bases at J; junction bases unmatched: 9. CDR3 length: 15 amino acids. Germline V gives CDR1 SGHVS, CDR2 FNYEAQ. This CDR3 reads CASSSQTGGSDEQYF. The CDR3 DNA reads TGTGCCAGCAGCTCACAGACAGGGGGGTCGGACGAGCAGTACTTC.

V and J are TRBV28 and TRBJ2-7; 8 nucleotides line up with TRBD1. The CDR3 contains 13 residues. Unmatched junction bases numbered 7, after V lost 9 bases and J lost 3 bases. Per the germline V gene, CDR1 is MDHEN and CDR2 is SYDVKM. DNA of the CDR3: TGTGCCAGTGGAACCGGGACAGGCTACGAGCAGTACTTC. Its translation is CASGTGTGYEQYF.

The CDR3 bases are TGTGCCAGTAGTTCCATACCGGGACTCACTACCAATGAGCAGTTCTTC. The encoded protein is CASSSIPGLTTNEQFF. This chain links TRBV19 with TRBJ2-1, with TRBD2 as a possible D gene (6 bases). The V gene's germline CDR1 is LNHDA and CDR2 SQIVND (reference sequence). The CDR3 is made up of 16 amino acids. Trimming took 5 bases from V and 6 from J, leaving 20 bases between them. The full variable domain, its missing parts supplied by reference TRBV19 and TRBJ2-1, is DGGITQSPKYLFRKEGQNVTLSCEQNLNHDAMYWYRQDPGQGLRLIYYSQIVNDFQKGDIAEGYSVSREKKESFPLTVTSAQKNPTAFYLCASSSIPGLTTNEQFFGPGTRLTVL.

V is TRBV7-8 and J is TRBJ2-3, with 9 bases that match TRBD1. This CDR3 region has 14 residues. After removal of 3 bases from V and 6 bases from J, the junction contained 4 bases not matched to a gene. Germline loops: CDR1 SGHVS, CDR2 FQNEAQ. The CDR3 coding sequence is TGTGCCAGCAGCTTGAGGACAGGGGCCGATACGCAGTATTTT. Translated, it gives CASSLRTGADTQYF.

This clone was seen only a few times. The chain combines TRBV27 with TRBJ2-5; perhaps TRBD1 as D (6 bases). This CDR3 contains 14 residues. V was shortened by 5 bases and J by 5 bases, with 15 bases between the two germline ends. Germline assignment: CDR1 MNHEY and CDR2 SMNVEV (reference sequence). The CDR3 DNA reads TGTGCCAGCAGTCCGCGACAGGTCCAGGAGACCCAGTACTTC. It encodes CASSPRQVQETQYF.

The rearrangement links TRBV5-4 to TRBJ2-3; 9 positions match TRBD2. This CDR3 region has 13 residues. Trimming removed 5 bases from V and 5 bases from J; junction bases left unmatched: 3. The germline gives CDR1 SGHNT, CDR2 YYREEE (reference sequence). The CDR3 region has the DNA TGTGCCAGCAGTATAGCGGGAGAAGATACGCAGTATTTT. Encoded protein: CASSIAGEDTQYF. Full variable domain (remainder filled in from reference TRBV5-4 and TRBJ2-3): ETGVTQSPTHLIKTRGQQVTLRCSSQSGHNTVSWYQQALGQGPQFIFQYYREEENGRGNFPPRFSGLQFPNYSSELNVNALELDDSALYLCASSIAGEDTQYFGPGTRLTVL.

This chain links TRBV30 with TRBJ2-3; tentatively, D is TRBD2 (5 bases). Germline loops: CDR1 GTSNPN, CDR2 SVGIG (reference sequence). V was trimmed by 0 bases and J by 0 bases, leaving 7 bases between them. The CDR3 runs to 14 residues. CDR3 sequence reads: CAWSVRGSTDTQYF. The CDR3 coding sequence is TGTGCCTGGAGTGTACGAGGGAGCACAGATACGCAGTATTTT.

The chain uses TRBV10-3 and TRBJ2-1; D gene unclear. Germline-derived CDR1 and CDR2 are ENHRY and SYGVKD. Trimming removed 4 bases at V and 7 bases at J, with 8 bases between. The CDR3 sequence is 12 residues long. CDR3 residues: CAISVSDNEQFF. CDR3 nucleotide sequence: TGTGCCATCAGTGTTTCGGATAATGAGCAGTTCTTC.

This clone came up a few times. The chain combines TRBV6-6 with TRBJ2-7, with 8 nucleotides matching TRBD1. Trimming cost V 8 bases and J 2 bases; bases outside gene matches: 5. CDR1 is MNHNY, CDR2 SVGAGI, per germline (reference sequence). There are 13 residues in the CDR3. CDR3 in DNA: TGTGCCAGCTGCGCGGGACAGGCCTACGAGCAGTACTTC. This encodes CASCAGQAYEQYF.

The V call is TRBV7-6, the J call TRBJ1-1, with a possible D match to TRBD1 (6 bases). Trimming removed 4 bases from V and 6 bases from J, with 18 bases in between. This CDR3 has 15 residues. CDR1 SGHVS and CDR2 FNYEAQ come from the germline V gene. The CDR3 spells CASSSRVGGNAEAFF. As DNA, the CDR3 is TGTGCCAGCAGCTCTCGGGTAGGGGGTAACGCTGAAGCTTTCTTT.

V is TRBV5-8 and J is TRBJ2-1; 11 nucleotides line up with TRBD1. V shed 4 bases and J 5 bases; nucleotides not matched to a gene: 5. Germline assignment: CDR1 SGHTS and CDR2 YDEGEE. The CDR3 contains 15 residues. CDR3 loop: CASSPGDRGNNEQFF. Here the CDR3 DNA reads TGTGCCAGCAGCCCAGGGGACAGGGGGAACAATGAGCAGTTCTTC.

CDR3 loop: CASSPATGPGNEQFF. The CDR3 region has the DNA TGTGCCAGCAGTCCCGCGACAGGGCCAGGGAATGAGCAGTTCTTC. The chain has TRBV11-3 and TRBJ2-1; TRBD1 agrees at 7 bases. V was pared by 6 bases and J by 7 bases, with 12 bases of the junction left unmatched. The CDR3 is 15 amino acids. Germline CDR1 SGHNT, CDR2 YENEEA. Filled out from reference TRBV11-3 and TRBJ2-1, the complete variable domain reads EAGVVQSPRYKIIEKKQPVAFWCNPISGHNTLYWYLQNLGQGPELLIRYENEEAVDDSQLPKDRFSAERLKGVDSTLKIQPAELGDSAVYLCASSPATGPGNEQFFGPGTRLTVL.

The V call is TRBV29-1, the J call TRBJ2-7, with D maybe TRBD2 (5 bases). The CDR3 is 15 amino acids. In germline, CDR1 is SQVTM, CDR2 ANQGSEA. V was cut by 0 bases and J by 6 bases, with 18 bases left in between. CDR3 residues: CSVEDNLPPGGEQYF. In DNA form, the CDR3 reads TGCAGCGTTGAAGATAATCTCCCACCCGGAGGCGAGCAGTACTTC.

This clone turned up a few times. The chain uses TRBV19 and TRBJ2-7; the D gene is possibly TRBD1 (5 bases). V lost 5 bases and J lost 2, with 22 bases in between. The CDR3 is 17 amino acids. Looked up from germline, CDR1 is LNHDA and CDR2 is SQIVND (reference sequence). CDR3 coding DNA: TGTGCCAGTAGTTTGGGTTTCAGGGCAGGATTACCCTACGAGCAGTACTTC. Encoded protein: CASSLGFRAGLPYEQYF. The full variable domain, with the rest looked up from reference TRBV19 and TRBJ2-7, is DGGITQSPKYLFRKEGQNVTLSCEQNLNHDAMYWYRQDPGQGLRLIYYSQIVNDFQKGDIAEGYSVSREKKESFPLTVTSAQKNPTAFYLCASSLGFRAGLPYEQYFGPGTRLTVT.

DNA for the CDR3: TGTGCCAGCAGCTTAGGTCAGGTTGGTAGCACTGAAGCTTTCTTT. Its translation is CASSLGQVGSTEAFF. This chain joins TRBV11-3 and TRBJ1-1; D uncertain. V gave up 1 base and J gave up 4 bases, with 13 bases separating them. CDR1 SGHNT and CDR2 YENEEA come from the germline V gene. The CDR3 consists of 15 residues.

The chain is built from TRBV29-1 and TRBJ2-7, with 9 bases that match TRBD2. V dropped 7 bases and J dropped 3; count of bases not matched to a gene: 13. Germline V gene lookup returns CDR1 SQVTM and CDR2 ANQGSEA. CDR3 length equals 15 residues. In DNA, the CDR3 is TGCAGCGCCGCCGGCGGGGGGGAAAAATTCTACGAGCAGTACTTC. Its translation: CSAAGGGEKFYEQYF.

V gene TRBV7-3 combines with J gene TRBJ2-3; the D gene is possibly TRBD1 (6 bases). This CDR3 has 14 residues. Trimming removed 5 bases at V and 2 bases at J, with 11 bases between. Germline V gene lookup returns CDR1 SGHTA and CDR2 FQGTGA. The CDR3 coding sequence is TGTGCCAGCAGCCTGGGACACTACACAGATACGCAGTATTTT. Translating gives CASSLGHYTDTQYF.

The gene calls are TRBV19 and TRBJ2-3; perhaps D is TRBD1 or TRBD2 (6 bases each). Germline CDR1 and CDR2: LNHDA and SQIVND (reference sequence). Trimming took 6 bases from V and 5 from J, leaving 18 bases between them. There are 15 residues in the CDR3. The CDR3 region is CASSRSGGGLDTQYF. Written as DNA, the CDR3 is TGTGCCAGTAGCCGTAGCGGTGGGGGCCTAGATACGCAGTATTTT.

The J gene is TRBJ2-3, the V gene TRBV5-1; 10 bases align to TRBD1. Germline V gene lookup returns CDR1 SGHRS and CDR2 YFSETQ. V lost 4 bases, J lost 2 bases, and 4 bases stayed unmatched. This CDR3 has 15 amino acids. The DNA of the CDR3 is TGCGCCAGCAGCCTGGGACAGGGGTTCACAGATACGCAGTATTTT. Its translation is CASSLGQGFTDTQYF.

The chain carries TRBV7-8 and TRBJ2-3, with TRBD2 matching over 7 bases. There are 15 residues in the CDR3. Trimming cost V 6 bases and J 1 base; bases outside gene matches: 7. Germline CDR1 reads SGHVS; CDR2 reads FQNEAQ. The CDR3: CASSRSGDGTDTQYF. CDR3 DNA sequence: TGTGCCAGCAGTCGAAGCGGGGACGGCACAGATACGCAGTATTTT.

The chain employs TRBV2 and TRBJ2-7; D may be TRBD2 (5 bases). Trimming took 6 bases from V and 1 from J, leaving 10 bases between them. The length of the CDR3 is 13 residues. CDR1 and CDR2 from the germline V gene are SNHLY and FYNNEI. The CDR3: CASSSSMSYEQYF. CDR3 nucleotides: TGTGCCAGCAGCTCTAGCATGTCCTACGAGCAGTACTTC.

The J gene is TRBJ1-1, the V gene TRBV6-5; D unresolved. CDR3 size: 14 residues. V lost 0 bases to trimming and J lost 1 base, with 6 bases between them. CDR1 and CDR2 (germline): MNHEY, SVGAGI. CDR3 nucleotides: TGTGCCAGCAGTTACTCCCGGGGGAACACTGAAGCTTTCTTT. It specifies CASSYSRGNTEAFF.